The 28 T cell receptor beta chains reported below all come from one sample, sequenced in a study of blood T cell repertoires in COVID-19. Generated by immunoSEQ multiplex PCR, the TCRdb table keeps only in-frame clones and is missing some. The table lists 150,000 to 200,000 clones, 81% of them singletons. Sequences were obtained from peripheral blood. The receptors were sampled from a man aged 60 to 75 with active or convalescent COVID-19.

The V call is TRBV19, the J call TRBJ1-4; D is perhaps TRBD1 (5 bases). Germline CDR1 and CDR2: LNHDA and SQIVND (reference sequence). The CDR3 contains 19 residues. Trimming stripped 3 bases from V and 4 bases from J, with 24 bases between. The CDR3, as DNA: TGTGCCAGTAGTATGCAGGGCCGGTATATTCGATCGAATAATGAAAAACTGTTTTTT. Its protein product is CASSMQGRYIRSNNEKLFF. The entire variable domain, with the rest obtained from reference TRBV19 and TRBJ1-4, is as follows: DGGITQSPKYLFRKEGQNVTLSCEQNLNHDAMYWYRQDPGQGLRLIYYSQIVNDFQKGDIAEGYSVSREKKESFPLTVTSAQKNPTAFYLCASSMQGRYIRSNNEKLFFGSGTQLSVL.

The genes are TRBV27 and TRBJ2-5, with a possible D match to TRBD2 (5 bases). Per germline, CDR1 MNHEY and CDR2 SMNVEV (reference sequence). The germline V and J ends were trimmed by 8 bases and 1 base, with 17 bases remaining between them. CDR3 length: 15 amino acids. The CDR3, as DNA: TGTGCCAGCGTTCCCATCAGCGGACTCCAAGAGACCCAGTACTTC. This sequence encodes CASVPISGLQETQYF.

The rearrangement uses TRBV4-1 and TRBJ1-1; D not resolved. The V end lost 2 bases, the J end lost 5 bases, and 9 bases lay between the germline ends. Germline V lookup: CDR1 MGHRA, CDR2 YSYEKL. The CDR3 is made up of 13 amino acids. Written as DNA, the CDR3 is TGCGCCAGCAGCCAACTCGGAGGGACTGAAGCTTTCTTT. Translation gives CASSQLGGTEAFF.

This chain uses TRBV7-9 with TRBJ1-4; D ambiguous. Germline V gene data show CDR1 as SEHNR and CDR2 as FQNEAQ (reference sequence). This CDR3 is 15 amino acids long. V lost 5 bases and J 3 bases, leaving 13 bases between the germline ends. CDR3 bases: TGTGCCAGCAGCCCCGAGAACGGGGCTAATGAAAAACTGTTTTTT. Encoded protein: CASSPENGANEKLFF.

The chain recombines TRBV7-9 with TRBJ2-7; D perhaps matches TRBD1 (6 bases). This CDR3 is built from 13 residues. Trimming shortened V by 6 bases and J by 5 bases, and 14 bases separated the two germline ends. CDR1 is SEHNR and CDR2 is FQNEAQ in the germline V gene (reference sequence). CDR3 region: CASSTSAGDEQYF. The CDR3 DNA sequence: TGTGCCAGCAGTACATCTGCAGGGGACGAGCAGTACTTC.

The V call is TRBV19, the J call TRBJ1-6; a weak D match, TRBD1 (6 bases). Germline V gene sequence: CDR1 LNHDA, CDR2 SQIVND (reference sequence). The CDR3 runs to 14 residues. V was shortened by 3 bases and J by 7 bases, with 10 bases between the two germline ends. CDR3 in amino acids: CASSIGQLNSPLHF. CDR3 DNA: TGTGCCAGTAGTATCGGACAGCTCAATTCACCCCTCCACTTT. Combining the CDR3 with reference TRBV19 and TRBJ1-6 gives the whole variable domain DGGITQSPKYLFRKEGQNVTLSCEQNLNHDAMYWYRQDPGQGLRLIYYSQIVNDFQKGDIAEGYSVSREKKESFPLTVTSAQKNPTAFYLCASSIGQLNSPLHFGNGTRLTVT.

In nucleotides, the CDR3 is TGCAGTGCTAAGTCGGGGGAGACCCAGTACTTC. Encoded protein: CSAKSGETQYF. The V gene is TRBV20-1, the J gene TRBJ2-5, with D tentatively TRBD2 (5 bases). The CDR3 contains 11 residues. CDR1 DFQATT and CDR2 SNEGSKA come from the germline V gene (reference sequence). The V end was cut by 4 bases, the J end by 5 bases, with 8 bases between.

The chain employs TRBV29-1 and TRBJ1-4; TRBD1 aligns across 11 bases. CDR3 size: 13 residues. J was trimmed by 7 bases and V by 7 bases; bases with no gene match: 5. From germline, CDR1 is SQVTM and CDR2 ANQGSEA. The CDR3 protein is CSARTGGGEKLFF. The CDR3 region has the DNA TGCAGCGCTAGGACAGGGGGCGGTGAAAAACTGTTTTTT.

This clone was detected only once. CDR3 in DNA: TGTGCCAGAAGTTTGCAGGGGAAGGCAACTAATGAAAAACTGTTTTTT. It yields the protein CARSLQGKATNEKLFF. This rearrangement joins TRBV5-3 to TRBJ1-4; the D gene is possibly TRBD1 (6 bases). TRBV5-3 has ORF status, its function being uncertain. The V and J ends lost 5 bases and 0 bases respectively, with 14 bases between them. The CDR3 contains 16 residues.

The CDR3: CASSDLGAGEQYF. The CDR3 coding sequence is TGTGCCAGCAGTGACCTGGGGGCTGGCGAGCAGTACTTC. This chain connects TRBV2 to TRBJ2-7, with D maybe TRBD1 (6 bases). CDR3 length: 13 residues. V was shortened by 3 bases and J by 6 bases, with 12 bases between the two germline ends. From germline, CDR1 is SNHLY and CDR2 FYNNEI.

This chain connects TRBV7-2 to TRBJ2-3, with 11 positions matching TRBD2. The CDR3 runs 17 residues. V was pared by 2 bases and J by 2 bases, with 6 bases of the junction left unmatched. Germline CDR1 and CDR2: SGHTA and FQGNSA. The chain's CDR3 is CASSLRLAGGPTDTQYF. CDR3 bases: TGTGCCAGCAGCTTACGGTTAGCGGGAGGGCCCACAGATACGCAGTATTTT.

A note on this clone: This sample includes further DNA sequences coding for the same CDR3. The chain has TRBV5-4 and TRBJ2-7; 7 bases line up with TRBD2. The trim removed 2 bases at V and 1 base at J, leaving 3 bases unmatched. Per germline, CDR1 SGHNT and CDR2 YYREEE (reference sequence). The CDR3 extends over 14 amino acids. The CDR3 loop reads CASSLYGRSYEQYF. Here the CDR3 DNA reads TGTGCCAGCAGCTTATACGGGAGGTCCTACGAGCAGTACTTC.

This chain links TRBV9 with TRBJ1-2, with a tentative D call TRBD1 (6 bases). Per the germline V gene, CDR1 is SGDLS and CDR2 is YYNGEE. The CDR3 is 13 residues long. V gave up 0 bases and J gave up 3 bases, with 6 bases separating them. This CDR3 reads CASSVGQDYGYTF. CDR3 nucleotide sequence: TGTGCCAGCAGCGTAGGACAGGACTATGGCTACACCTTC. Using reference TRBV9 and TRBJ1-2 for the parts outside the CDR3, the full variable domain is DSGVTQTPKHLITATGQRVTLRCSPRSGDLSVYWYQQSLDQGLQFLIQYYNGEERAKGNILERFSAQQFPDLHSELNLSSLELGDSALYFCASSVGQDYGYTFGSGTRLTVV.

The chain recombines TRBV14 with TRBJ2-7; 8 positions match TRBD1. Germline V gene data show CDR1 as SGHDN and CDR2 as FVKESK. CDR3 length: 18 amino acids. V dropped 1 base and J dropped 3; count of bases not matched to a gene: 14. CDR3 bases: TGTGCCAGCAGCCAAGTTTGGATTTCCGGGACAGGAGACTACGAGCAGTACTTC. Protein sequence: CASSQVWISGTGDYEQYF.

CDR3 DNA: TGTGCCAGCAGCTTAGCCACGGTTGGTATCGACGAGCAGTACTTC. This gives the protein CASSLATVGIDEQYF. The chain uses TRBV7-9 and TRBJ2-7, with D uncertain. Germline lookup yields CDR1 SEHNR and CDR2 FQNEAQ (reference sequence). Trimming stripped 0 bases from V and 5 bases from J, with 14 bases between. This CDR3 comprises 15 residues.

The chain joins TRBV6-5 to TRBJ2-2; D unresolved. Germline CDR1 MNHEY, CDR2 SVGAGI. V shed 2 bases and J shed 7 bases, with 8 bases lying between them. The CDR3 is 13 amino acids. CDR3 protein: CASSYNSRGELFF. The CDR3 DNA is TGTGCCAGCAGTTACAACAGCCGCGGGGAGCTGTTTTTT.

There are a few counts of this clone. This sequence joins TRBV10-3 and TRBJ1-5; D not certain. The CDR3 covers 13 residues. V was pared by 10 bases and J by 0 bases, with 10 bases between. Germline V gene data show CDR1 as ENHRY and CDR2 as SYGVKD. The CDR3 DNA reads TGTGCCAGTGGGCAGTATAGCAATCAGCCCCAGCATTTT. Encoded protein: CASGQYSNQPQHF.

This chain connects TRBV9 to TRBJ2-7; TRBD2 matches 8 bases. V was pared by 0 bases and J by 5 bases, with 7 bases of the junction left unmatched. The length of the CDR3 is 15 residues. Germline lookup yields CDR1 SGDLS and CDR2 YYNGEE. The CDR3 coding sequence is TGTGCCAGCAGCGTAGCGGGGGGGCTCTATAACGAGCAGTACTTC. It specifies CASSVAGGLYNEQYF. Drawing the rest from reference TRBV9 and TRBJ2-7, the complete variable domain is DSGVTQTPKHLITATGQRVTLRCSPRSGDLSVYWYQQSLDQGLQFLIQYYNGEERAKGNILERFSAQQFPDLHSELNLSSLELGDSALYFCASSVAGGLYNEQYFGPGTRLTVT.

V is TRBV18 and J is TRBJ1-1, with D unresolved. V lost 5 bases, J lost 1 base, and 8 bases lay in between. This CDR3 region has 13 residues. Germline CDR1 KGHSH, CDR2 LQKENI. The CDR3 region has the DNA TGTGCCAGCTCAATCGGGGAGAACACTGAAGCTTTCTTT. Translated: CASSIGENTEAFF.

The rearrangement joins TRBV28 to TRBJ2-5, with 10 bases matching TRBD2. V trimming: 8 bases; J trimming: 2 bases; junction bases outside the gene matches: 5. CDR3 length: 14 amino acids. CDR1 MDHEN and CDR2 SYDVKM come from the germline V gene. CDR3 sequence (DNA): TGTGCCAGCCAGGGACTAGCGTCTCAAGAGACCCAGTACTTC. It translates to CASQGLASQETQYF.

The V and J genes are TRBV11-2 and TRBJ2-5; 9 nucleotides match TRBD1. The junction had 7 bases not matched to a gene; V was cut back by 6 bases and J by 2 bases. The CDR3 consists of 15 residues. Germline CDR1 reads SGHAT; CDR2 reads FQNNGV. The CDR3 DNA follows: TGTGCCAGCAGTGGAGGGACAGGGACGCAAGAGACCCAGTACTTC. Its protein is CASSGGTGTQETQYF.

V usage is TRBV7-7 and J usage is TRBJ2-2; 8 bases align to TRBD2. The CDR3 is 16 amino acids. Germline values: CDR1 SSHAT, CDR2 FNYEAQ (reference sequence). V lost 1 base, J lost 1 base, and 2 bases stayed unmatched. This chain's CDR3 is CASSLDGTRNTGELFF. In DNA form, the CDR3 reads TGTGCCAGCAGCTTAGACGGGACTAGGAACACCGGGGAGCTGTTTTTT.

This CDR3 is CASSPPGLTNTEAFF. The CDR3, as DNA: TGTGCCAGTAGTCCTCCGGGACTGACGAACACTGAAGCTTTCTTT. The chain combines TRBV19 with TRBJ1-1; weak D call: TRBD1 (5 bases). Germline assignment: CDR1 LNHDA and CDR2 SQIVND (reference sequence). The CDR3 loop spans 15 amino acids. The germline V and J ends were trimmed by 5 bases and 1 base, with 14 bases remaining between them.

V and J are TRBV28 and TRBJ1-1; maybe TRBD1 (5 bases). Germline V gene sequence: CDR1 MDHEN, CDR2 SYDVKM. The CDR3 consists of 12 residues. Trimming removed 5 bases at V and 11 bases at J, with 15 bases between. The CDR3 sequence: CASSHRRVMAFF. CDR3 DNA sequence: TGTGCCAGCAGTCACAGGAGGGTAATGGCTTTCTTT.

The genes are TRBV7-6 and TRBJ2-1, with a weak D call TRBD1 (5 bases). The germline V gene has CDR1 SGHVS and CDR2 FNYEAQ. This CDR3 has 11 residues. V was clipped by 8 bases and J by 7 bases, with 9 bases between them. Here the CDR3 reads CASGRVNEQFF. For the CDR3, the DNA is TGTGCCAGCGGCAGGGTTAATGAGCAGTTCTTC.

The chain recombines TRBV5-6 with TRBJ2-6; TRBD1 might be the D (5 bases). The V end lost 4 bases, the J end lost 2 bases, and 19 bases lay between the germline ends. Germline V gene data show CDR1 as SGHDT and CDR2 as YYEEEE. This CDR3 is 18 amino acids long. Here the CDR3 reads CASSTRQNTLAGANVLTF. The DNA for the CDR3 is TGTGCCAGCAGCACACGACAGAATACCTTAGCTGGGGCCAACGTCCTGACTTTC.

A single count supports this clone. J is TRBJ2-7 and V is TRBV3-1 (or the pseudogene TRBV3-2); D remains ambiguous. V lost 5 bases, J lost 4 bases, and 15 bases lay in between. CDR3 length: 14 residues. From germline, CDR1 is LGHDT and CDR2 YNNKEL (reference sequence). The CDR3 coding sequence is TGTGCCAGCAGCGATACGTTTGGTACATACGAGCAGTACTTC. Its protein is CASSDTFGTYEQYF.

The genes are TRBV2 and TRBJ1-5; 8 bases agree with TRBD1. The CDR3 is 15 residues long. CDR1 is SNHLY, CDR2 FYNNEI, per germline. The J segment lost 0 bases and the V segment lost 6 bases, leaving 4 bases of the junction unmatched. This CDR3 is CASRDGQGSNQPQHF. The CDR3 coding sequence is TGTGCCAGCAGGGATGGACAGGGTAGCAATCAGCCCCAGCATTTT.